The 10 T cell receptor beta chains below come from one sample, sequenced in a study of radiotherapy plus CTLA-4 blockade in lung cancer. Measured with immunoSEQ multiplex PCR; TCRdb has only the in-frame clones, and not every one. The sample holds some 80,000 clones, 84% seen once. This specimen was peripheral blood, taken from a patient treated with radiotherapy plus ipilimumab. These receptor sequences come from a human donor with non-small cell lung cancer who had stable disease on radiotherapy plus ipilimumab.

The chain uses TRBV2 and TRBJ1-6; D is uncertain. The V gene lost 2 bases and the J gene lost 9 bases, with 11 bases spanning the gap. The CDR3 has 14 residues. Germline lookup yields CDR1 SNHLY and CDR2 FYNNEI. DNA of the CDR3: TGTGCCAGCAGTGAATACGGGGTGGGTTCACCCCTCCACTTT. This sequence encodes CASSEYGVGSPLHF. The complete variable domain, with remaining parts taken from reference TRBV2 and TRBJ1-6, reads EPEVTQTPSHQVTQMGQEVILRCVPISNHLYFYWYRQILGQKVEFLVSFYNNEISEKSEIFDDQFSVERPDGSNFTLKIRSTKLEDSAMYFCASSEYGVGSPLHFGNGTRLTVT.

This chain's CDR3 is CASSLDRSEQFF. CDR3 DNA sequence: TGTGCCAGCAGCTTAGATCGGAGTGAGCAGTTCTTC. This chain links TRBV11-3 with TRBJ2-1; D is ambiguous. CDR3 length equals 12 residues. In germline, CDR1 is SGHNT, CDR2 YENEEA. V lost 0 bases, J lost 9 bases, and 6 bases lay in between.

The rearrangement links TRBV2 to TRBJ2-1; 15 nucleotides match TRBD2. Germline CDR1 is SNHLY and CDR2 is FYNNEI. The CDR3 runs 14 residues. The J segment lost 10 bases and the V segment lost 6 bases, leaving 4 bases of the junction unmatched. In DNA, the CDR3 is TGTGCCAGCAGGGGGACTAGCGGGGGGCCCGAGCAGTTCTTC. It yields the protein CASRGTSGGPEQFF.

The DNA of the CDR3 is TGTGCCAGCTCACCCAGGGGCATCGACGAGCAGTACTTC. Residues: CASSPRGIDEQYF. The chain joins TRBV18 to TRBJ2-7; possibly TRBD1 for D (6 bases). Germline-derived CDR1 and CDR2 are KGHSH and LQKENI. Trimming removed 3 bases from V and 5 bases from J, with 11 bases in between. The CDR3 consists of 13 residues. Using reference TRBV18 and TRBJ2-7 for the parts outside the CDR3, the full variable domain is NAGVMQNPRHLVRRRGQEARLRCSPMKGHSHVYWYRQLPEEGLKFMVYLQKENIIDESGMPKERFSAEFPKEGPSILRIQQVVRGDSAAYFCASSPRGIDEQYFGPGTRLTVT.

This chain's CDR3 is CASSLNPLGDYGYTF. DNA of the CDR3: TGTGCCAGCAGCTTAAACCCCCTAGGGGACTATGGCTACACCTTC. This chain joins TRBV28 and TRBJ1-2, with TRBD1 as a possible D gene (5 bases). The V end was cut by 6 bases, the J end by 3 bases, with 17 bases between. The CDR3 totals 15 residues. Germline V CDR1 and CDR2: MDHEN, SYDVKM.

This chain joins TRBV11-2 and TRBJ2-7; 7 positions match TRBD1. The CDR3 is made up of 17 amino acids. Germline lookup yields CDR1 SGHAT and CDR2 FQNNGV. Trimming at V came to 4 bases and at J to 1 base, leaving 13 bases not matched to a gene. The CDR3 region has the DNA TGTGCCAGCAGCTCGGGGACGTACAGGGGTCCTTCCTACGAGCAGTACTTC. Encoded protein: CASSSGTYRGPSYEQYF.

The chain combines TRBV29-1 with TRBJ2-2; D gene unclear. The V and J ends lost 6 bases and 4 bases respectively, with 15 bases between them. Germline V gene data show CDR1 as SQVTM and CDR2 as ANQGSEA. CDR3 size: 14 residues. The CDR3 DNA follows: TGCAGCGTACTTGAGGAGAAAGGCACCGGGGAGCTGTTTTTT. The encoded protein is CSVLEEKGTGELFF.

The V and J genes are TRBV6-6 and TRBJ1-2; possibly TRBD1 for D (6 bases). From germline, CDR1 is MNHNY and CDR2 SVGAGI (reference sequence). The length of the CDR3 is 15 residues. With 5 bases removed from V and 5 bases from J, the gap between germline ends came to 18 bases. The CDR3 region is CASSNRAGSSYGYTF. CDR3 sequence (DNA): TGTGCCAGCAGTAACAGGGCAGGATCGTCATATGGCTACACCTTC.

The chain has TRBV6-5 and TRBJ2-5; 9 bases are a match to TRBD2. The CDR3 totals 11 residues. J lost 5 bases, V lost 10 bases, and 2 bases had no gene match. Germline assignment: CDR1 MNHEY and CDR2 SVGAGI. Here the CDR3 reads CATGLAETQYF. For the CDR3, the DNA is TGTGCCACGGGACTAGCCGAGACCCAGTACTTC.

This clone was counted only a few times. The chain recombines TRBV11-3 with TRBJ1-3, with unresolved D. The V gene's germline CDR1 is SGHNT and CDR2 YENEEA. The CDR3 is 16 residues long. V lost 1 base and J lost 0, with 10 bases in between. CDR3 residues: CASSLVQPISGNTIYF. Here the CDR3 DNA reads TGTGCCAGCAGCTTAGTTCAGCCAATCTCTGGAAACACCATATATTTT.